This T cell receptor beta chain was obtained from a study of T cells in Graves' hyperthyroidism and ophthalmopathy. Regions amplified from RNA transcripts were the TCR beta CDR3 regions. TCR CDR3 regions were first amplified by RT-PCR with HTBI primers. TCRdb used MiXCR to reprocess the multiplex PCR reads, holding one entry per CDR3 protein. The table lists about 420,000 distinct CDR3 sequences, roughly 13% of them singletons, with less than 6.5% in the top ten. Patients were aged 18 to 65, had disease duration under 2 months, and had newly diagnosed hyperthyroidism. This clonotype was seen ten or more times. Antigen: not known. Trimming shortened V by 4 bases and J by 1 base, and 8 bases separated the two germline ends. The germline gives CDR1 SGHKS, CDR2 YYEKEE (reference sequence). The CDR3 extends over 13 amino acids. Study findings and constraints: Before onset, ophthalmopathy was predicted by the model a median around 6.2 months earlier.

The J gene is TRBJ1-1, the V gene TRBV5-5; no reliable D call. Sequencing was carried out using blood. The sequence derives from a woman aged 18-29 years with Graves' hyperthyroidism. CDR3 DNA: TGTGCCAGCAGCCCTGCCTCGAACACTGAAGCTTTCTTT. Its translation is CASSPASNTEAFF. The variable domain in full, completed from reference TRBV5-5 and TRBJ1-1, reads DAGVTQSPTHLIKTRGQQVTLRCSPISGHKSVSWYQQVLGQGPQFIFQYYEKEERGRGNFPDRFSARQFPNYSSELNVNALLLGDSALYLCASSPASNTEAFFGQGTRLTVV.